This TCR beta chain was captured in a study of T cell repertoires in cytomegalovirus infection. About the study: Both CMV infection and a matching HLA type were indicated by public TCR beta signatures.

For this clonotype: Its antigen is still unknown.

MiXCR, applied by TCRdb to the reads, yields one record per CDR3 protein. The sample holds 560,000 or so distinct CDR3 sequences, approximately 15% seen once. Regarding the study as a whole: There were carriers of CMV plus the relevant HLA, and cumulative public TCR beta family frequency identified them. Clonotypes of TCR beta that were HLA-C-restricted and CMV-specific dominated the ex vivo response.

The J segment lost 3 bases and the V segment lost 10 bases, leaving 12 bases of the junction unmatched. Germline assignment: CDR1 ENHRY and CDR2 SYGVKD. The CDR3 covers 15 residues. This receptor was taken from a human donor in good health (CMV status not recorded). Some clones in this sample may be carry-over from other donors' samples. The sample consisted of CD8+ T cells from PBMCs. The chain links TRBV10-3 to TRBJ2-7, with 10 bases that match TRBD2. The CDR3 DNA follows: TGTGCCAGCTTGGGGGAGGGACTAGCGAGCTACGAGCAGTACTTC. Its translation is CASLGEGLASYEQYF.